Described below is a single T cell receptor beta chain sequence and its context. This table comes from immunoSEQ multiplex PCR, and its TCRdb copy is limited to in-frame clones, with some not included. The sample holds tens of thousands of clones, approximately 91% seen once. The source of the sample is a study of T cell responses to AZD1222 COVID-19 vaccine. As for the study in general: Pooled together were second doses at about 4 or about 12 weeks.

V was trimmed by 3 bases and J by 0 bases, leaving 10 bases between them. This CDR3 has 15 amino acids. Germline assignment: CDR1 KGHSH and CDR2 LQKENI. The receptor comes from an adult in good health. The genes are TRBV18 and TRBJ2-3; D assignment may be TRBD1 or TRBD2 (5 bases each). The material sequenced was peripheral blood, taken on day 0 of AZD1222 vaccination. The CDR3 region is CASSPSGASTDTQYF. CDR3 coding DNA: TGTGCCAGCTCACCTTCCGGGGCAAGCACAGATACGCAGTATTTT.